Listed here are 10 T cell receptor beta chains from one sample, sequenced in a study of T cell clonality in common variable immunodeficiency. Repertoires were generated with immunoSEQ multiplex PCR, while TCRdb's copy carries only in-frame clones and drops some. The sample has 44,000 or so clones, none seen only once. What was sequenced was peripheral blood mononuclear cells. Every receptor here comes from a person aged 18 to 75 in good health.

Ten or more counts support this clone. CDR3 protein: CASSEGQGLEQYF. The covered CDR3 bases are TGCGCCAGCAGCGAGGGACAGGGGCTCGAG. The rearrangement links TRBV10-1 to TRBJ2-7; 10 nucleotides agree with TRBD1. The CDR3 end lies 3 residues beyond the end of the read and is filled in from the germline J gene. This CDR3 is 13 amino acids long. Germline CDR1 is WNHNN and CDR2 is SYGVQD (reference sequence). V shed 6 bases and J 6 bases; nucleotides not matched to a gene: 5.

This clone was counted many times. The read halts 3 residues ahead of the CDR3 end, with the missing end drawn from the germline J gene. V is TRBV12-3 or TRBV12-4 and J is TRBJ1-5, with TRBD1 identical over 9 bases. This CDR3 is 15 amino acids long. The J segment lost 3 bases and the V segment lost 7 bases, leaving 7 bases of the junction unmatched. CDR3 bases read: TGTGCCAGCACCTTGACAGGGGGACTCAATCAGCCC. Protein: CASTLTGGLNQP. The whole CDR3 protein reads CASTLTGGLNQPQHF.

In this sample, this clone turned up many times. CDR3 DNA (partial): TGTGCCAGCAGTGAGGGTCTAGCGGGGGGGCCTAGCACAGATACG. Its translation is CASSEGLAGGPSTDT. The entire CDR3 protein reads CASSEGLAGGPSTDTQYF. The rearrangement joins TRBV2 to TRBJ2-3; 12 positions agree with TRBD2. The CDR3 is cut off 3 residues early in the read; its end comes from the germline J gene. Germline CDR1 reads SNHLY; CDR2 reads FYNNEI. The J segment lost 0 bases and the V segment lost 3 bases, leaving 7 bases of the junction unmatched. The CDR3 spans 18 residues.

This clone has a count of ten or more. The read comes to an end 3 residues before the CDR3 does, leaving the germline J gene to fill in the end. The chain couples TRBV4-2 to TRBJ2-5, with TRBD1 matching 12 bases. CDR1 and CDR2 from the germline V gene are LGHNA and YNFKEQ. The CDR3 has 16 amino acids. With V trimmed by 5 bases and J by 4 bases, 8 bases remained unmatched. The sequenced part of the CDR3 DNA is TGTGCCAGCAGCGACCTCCGGGACAGGGGGCCAGAGACC. Protein: CASSDLRDRGPET. The CDR3 in its entirety is CASSDLRDRGPETQYF.

This clone was detected only a few times. From the germline J gene comes the end of the CDR3, since the read stops 3 residues before it. The rearrangement joins TRBV7-9 to TRBJ2-7, with D maybe TRBD2 (5 bases). CDR3 length: 13 amino acids. Germline CDR1 SEHNR, CDR2 FQNEAQ (reference sequence). V was cut by 1 base and J by 4 bases, with 8 bases left in between. The CDR3 sequence: CASSLVASYEQYF. Incomplete CDR3 DNA: TGTGCCAGCAGCTTAGTAGCGAGTTACGAG.

This clone has a count of ten or more. The CDR3 end falls 3 residues outside the read, so it is completed with the germline J gene. J is TRBJ2-7 and V is TRBV11-2; no firm D call. Trimming took 0 bases from V and 4 from J, leaving 4 bases between them. The V gene's germline CDR1 is SGHAT and CDR2 FQNNGV. CDR3 length: 12 amino acids. Partial CDR3 DNA: TGTGCCAGCAGCTTAGAGAGGTACGAG. This gives the protein CASSLERYE. The entire CDR3 is CASSLERYEQYF.

This clone was observed at least ten times. The CDR3 end is not reached by the read, which stops 3 residues before it; the germline J gene fills it in. This chain connects TRBV6-2 or TRBV6-3 to TRBJ2-1; 8 bases map to TRBD1. J gave up 4 bases and V 6 bases, and 5 bases lay outside the gene matches. In germline, CDR1 is MNHEY, CDR2 SVGEGT. The CDR3 is 14 residues long. CDR3 DNA (partial): TGTGCCAGCAGCGAGGACAGGGAGTACAATGAG. Its protein product is CASSEDREYNE. The whole CDR3 sequence is CASSEDREYNEQFF.

The sample holds many counts of this clone. CDR3 in amino acids: CSVNDRESNEKLFF. The DNA read from the CDR3 is TGCAGCGTCAACGACAGAGAATCTAATGAAAAA. The chain recombines TRBV29-1 with TRBJ1-4; maybe TRBD1 (5 bases). The missing CDR3 end, 3 residues past where the read stops, is filled in from the germline J gene. This CDR3 comprises 14 residues. V gave up 6 bases and J gave up 3 bases, with 14 bases separating them. Germline V gives CDR1 SQVTM, CDR2 ANQGSEA. The whole variable domain, remainder taken from reference TRBV29-1 and TRBJ1-4, is SAVISQKPSRDICQRGTSLTIQCQVDSQVTMMFWYRQQPGQSLTLIATANQGSEATYESGFVIDKFPISRPNLTFSTLTVSNMSPEDSSIYLCSVNDRESNEKLFFGSGTQLSVL.

This clone occurred many times. From the germline J gene comes the end of the CDR3, since the read stops 3 residues before it. The genes are TRBV5-4 and TRBJ2-1; 10 positions agree with TRBD2. The CDR3 covers 16 residues. V was pared by 0 bases and J by 4 bases, with 4 bases of the junction left unmatched. CDR1 and CDR2 (germline): SGHNT, YYREEE (reference sequence). Incomplete CDR3 DNA: TGTGCCAGCAGCTTGGGAGGACTAGCGGTTTACAATGAG. This encodes CASSLGGLAVYNE. The full CDR3 is CASSLGGLAVYNEQFF.

This clone was counted ten times or more. With the read ending 3 residues before the CDR3 end, the germline J gene is used to fill in that end. The chain carries TRBV18 and TRBJ2-3; 7 nucleotides match TRBD2. J lost 1 base, V lost 2 bases, and 9 bases had no gene match. Germline CDR1 reads KGHSH; CDR2 reads LQKENI. This CDR3 region has 17 residues. The CDR3 loop reads CASSPFSGLAGTDTQYF. CDR3 DNA (partial): TGTGCCAGCTCACCATTTTCCGGGCTAGCGGGCACAGATACG.